The sequence of this T cell receptor (beta chain) was determined in a study of blood T cell repertoires in COVID-19. Study information: The United States, Italy and Spain provided the acute and convalescent COVID-19 samples. T cells, B-cell-depleted T cells, or PBMCs supplied cDNA or gDNA.

This CDR3 is 14 amino acids long. Germline CDR1 reads LGHNT; CDR2 reads FRNRAP. Trimming cost V 5 bases and J 5 bases; bases outside gene matches: 6. Methods used by the authors: Amplification from reference gene primers served as the basis for estimated nucleated cell counts. Here immunoSEQ multiplex PCR was the method, and the copy in TCRdb shows in-frame clones only, minus some. The V and J calls and clone size are taken from that table; D and trimming were inferred from the DNA. The table has around 16,000 clones, around 88% seen once; the top ten hold roughly 12%. The chain is built from TRBV12-5 and TRBJ2-5, with 9 bases matching TRBD1. The sample comprised peripheral blood. The TCR was taken from a human donor in a cohort sampled during active COVID-19. CDR3 in DNA: TGTGCTAGTGGTGCGACAGGGGGATGGGAGACCCAGTACTTC. Protein: CASGATGGWETQYF.